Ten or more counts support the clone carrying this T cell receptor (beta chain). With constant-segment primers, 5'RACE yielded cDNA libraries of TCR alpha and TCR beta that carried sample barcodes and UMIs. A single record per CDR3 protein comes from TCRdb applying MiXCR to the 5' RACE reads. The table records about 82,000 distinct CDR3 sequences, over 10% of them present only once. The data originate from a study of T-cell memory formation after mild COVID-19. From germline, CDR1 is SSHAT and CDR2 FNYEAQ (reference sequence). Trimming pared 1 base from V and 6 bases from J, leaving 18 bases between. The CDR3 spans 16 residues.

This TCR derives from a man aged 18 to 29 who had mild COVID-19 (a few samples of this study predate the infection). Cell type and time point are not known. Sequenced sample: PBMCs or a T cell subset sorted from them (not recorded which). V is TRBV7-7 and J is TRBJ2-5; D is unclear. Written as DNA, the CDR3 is TGTGCCAGCAGCTTAGTGATTGCCCCAGGTTTGCAGACCCAGTACTTC. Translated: CASSLVIAPGLQTQYF.